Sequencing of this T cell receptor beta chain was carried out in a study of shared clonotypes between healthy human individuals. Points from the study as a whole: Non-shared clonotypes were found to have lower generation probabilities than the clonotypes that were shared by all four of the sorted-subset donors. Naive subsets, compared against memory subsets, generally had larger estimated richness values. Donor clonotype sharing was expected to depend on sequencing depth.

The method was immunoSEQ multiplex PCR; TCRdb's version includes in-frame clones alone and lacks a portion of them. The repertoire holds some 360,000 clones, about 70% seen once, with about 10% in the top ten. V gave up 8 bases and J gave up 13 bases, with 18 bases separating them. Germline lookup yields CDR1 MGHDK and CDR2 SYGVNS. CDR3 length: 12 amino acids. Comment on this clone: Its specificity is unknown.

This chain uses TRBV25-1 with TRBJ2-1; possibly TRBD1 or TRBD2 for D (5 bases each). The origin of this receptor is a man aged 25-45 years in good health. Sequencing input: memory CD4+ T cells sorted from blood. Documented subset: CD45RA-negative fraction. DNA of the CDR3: TGTGCCAGCCGGATAGGGTGGGGGTTCCAGTTCTTC. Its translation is CASRIGWGFQFF. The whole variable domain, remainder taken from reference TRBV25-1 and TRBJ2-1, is EADIYQTPRYLVIGTGKKITLECSQTMGHDKMYWYQQDPGMELHLIHYSYGVNSTEKGDLSSESTVSRIRTEHFPLTLESARPSHTSQYLCASRIGWGFQFFGPGTRLTVL.